The 19 T cell receptor beta chains below were found in one sample sequenced in a study of control samples from healthy donors and cancer patients. Generated by immunoSEQ multiplex PCR, the TCRdb table keeps only in-frame clones and is missing some. The sample carries about 130,000 clones, around 94% recorded once. Sequenced material: PBMCs. Receptors originate from a man between 60 and 75 years old with colorectal cancer.

CDR3 amino acids: CASSYSNSYGYTF. The CDR3 bases are TGTGCCAGCAGTTACTCGAACAGTTATGGCTACACCTTC. This chain connects TRBV6-2 or TRBV6-3 to TRBJ1-2; no firm D call. Germline values: CDR1 MNHEY, CDR2 SVGEGT. Trimming left V 0 bases short and J 5 bases short, with 7 bases between. CDR3 length: 13 amino acids.

The chain links TRBV6-2 or TRBV6-3 to TRBJ1-1; unclear D gene. Between the trimmed V and J ends, which lost 0 bases and 2 bases, there was a span of 10 bases. This CDR3 has 15 amino acids. Germline-derived CDR1 and CDR2 are MNHEY and SVGEGT. CDR3 protein: CASSYSGRGNTEAFF. In DNA, the CDR3 is TGTGCCAGCAGTTACTCGGGCCGGGGAAACACTGAAGCTTTCTTT.

The V call is TRBV11-2, the J call TRBJ1-1; 8 nucleotides agree with TRBD1. The CDR3 covers 16 residues. J gave up 6 bases and V 1 base, and 10 bases lay outside the gene matches. Germline V CDR1 and CDR2: SGHAT, FQNNGV. CDR3 coding DNA: TGTGCCAGCAGCTTAGTATCGTCAGGGGGCCCCCCTGAAGCTTTCTTT. It specifies CASSLVSSGGPPEAFF.

The chain uses TRBV27 and TRBJ2-7; D might be TRBD2 (5 bases). Germline V gene lookup returns CDR1 MNHEY and CDR2 SMNVEV (reference sequence). V gave up 6 bases and J gave up 6 bases, with 15 bases separating them. The CDR3 runs 13 residues. The CDR3, as DNA: TGTGCCAGCAGGAGGGTCAGTCCGCCCGAGCAGTACTTC. Its protein product is CASRRVSPPEQYF.

J is TRBJ1-1 and V is TRBV4-2; D remains unclear. The CDR3 is made up of 15 amino acids. Trimming cost V 0 bases and J 0 bases, with 8 bases left between them. Germline CDR1 and CDR2: LGHNA and YNFKEQ. CDR3 sequence reads: CASSQDSTLNTEAFF. The CDR3 DNA sequence: TGTGCCAGCAGCCAAGATAGTACCTTGAACACTGAAGCTTTCTTT.

The gene calls are TRBV10-3 and TRBJ2-1; TRBD2 agrees at 8 bases. Germline values: CDR1 ENHRY, CDR2 SYGVKD. With V trimmed by 10 bases and J by 5 bases, 19 bases remained unmatched. The CDR3 runs 17 residues. CDR3 protein: CATGGVIDGAMDNEQFF. The CDR3 nucleotides read TGTGCCACCGGGGGGGTAATAGACGGAGCAATGGACAATGAGCAGTTCTTC.

The V and J genes are TRBV7-9 and TRBJ1-2; D may be TRBD1 (5 bases). This CDR3 is built from 17 residues. The germline CDR1 and CDR2 sequences are SEHNR and FQNEAQ (reference sequence). The V gene lost 6 bases and the J gene lost 6 bases, with 26 bases spanning the gap. The CDR3 sequence is CASSSSFSGGREDGYTF. In DNA form, the CDR3 reads TGTGCCAGCAGTTCATCCTTTTCGGGGGGGAGAGAGGATGGCTACACCTTC.

In DNA, the CDR3 is TGTGCCAGTAGCACAGAGGACAGCTATTCACCCCTCCACTTT. Protein sequence: CASSTEDSYSPLHF. V is TRBV19 and J is TRBJ1-6; perhaps TRBD1 as D (6 bases). V lost 6 bases and J lost 8, with 14 bases in between. This CDR3 region has 14 residues. Germline V gene sequence: CDR1 LNHDA, CDR2 SQIVND (reference sequence).

The chain combines TRBV7-9 with TRBJ1-5; 7 bases fit TRBD1. J was trimmed by 0 bases and V by 3 bases; bases with no gene match: 5. Germline V lookup: CDR1 SEHNR, CDR2 FQNEAQ (reference sequence). The length of the CDR3 is 16 residues. Here the CDR3 reads CASSLGTALSNQPQHF. CDR3 nucleotides: TGTGCCAGCAGCTTGGGGACAGCCCTTAGCAATCAGCCCCAGCATTTT.

V and J are TRBV9 and TRBJ2-1; 9 bases map to TRBD2. The CDR3 spans 16 residues. The J segment lost 8 bases and the V segment lost 4 bases, leaving 13 bases of the junction unmatched. Germline V lookup: CDR1 SGDLS, CDR2 YYNGEE. CDR3 amino acids: CASSPQSGGWSYEQFF. In DNA form, the CDR3 reads TGTGCCAGCAGCCCTCAAAGCGGGGGGTGGTCCTATGAGCAGTTCTTC.

This chain connects TRBV12-3 or TRBV12-4 to TRBJ1-4, with D uncertain. Trimming shortened V by 3 bases and J by 8 bases, and 10 bases separated the two germline ends. CDR3 size: 13 residues. The CDR3 DNA reads as TGTGCCAGCAGTTTGGGTTATAACGAAAAACTGTTTTTT. It yields the protein CASSLGYNEKLFF.

The chain carries TRBV12-3 or TRBV12-4 and TRBJ1-1, with unresolved D. V was clipped by 7 bases and J by 4 bases, with 13 bases between them. The CDR3 sequence is 13 residues long. CDR3 sequence reads: CASTVFRATEAFF. The CDR3 DNA follows: TGTGCCAGCACCGTATTTCGGGCCACTGAAGCTTTCTTT.

The chain recombines TRBV2 with TRBJ2-1; 11 bases map to TRBD2. From germline, CDR1 is SNHLY and CDR2 FYNNEI. The CDR3 contains 16 residues. Trimming took 3 bases from V and 1 from J; bases not matched to a gene: 2. CDR3 sequence reads: CASSEWTSGSYNEQFF. CDR3 nucleotides: TGTGCCAGCAGTGAGTGGACTAGCGGGTCCTACAATGAGCAGTTCTTC.

This rearrangement joins TRBV5-4 to TRBJ2-5; the D is unclear. The CDR3 contains 11 residues. Per germline, CDR1 SGHNT and CDR2 YYREEE (reference sequence). V shed 2 bases and J shed 5 bases, with 4 bases lying between them. Written as DNA, the CDR3 is TGTGCCAGCAGCTTAAGGGAGACCCAGTACTTC. Its translation: CASSLRETQYF. The full variable domain, in which reference TRBV5-4 and TRBJ2-5 provide the parts outside the CDR3, is ETGVTQSPTHLIKTRGQQVTLRCSSQSGHNTVSWYQQALGQGPQFIFQYYREEENGRGNFPPRFSGLQFPNYSSELNVNALELDDSALYLCASSLRETQYFGPGTRLLVL.

This chain links TRBV23-1 with TRBJ2-6, with unresolved D. TRBV23-1 is placed among ORFs of uncertain function. The V end lost 2 bases, the J end lost 0 bases, and 14 bases lay between the germline ends. The CDR3 is 18 residues long. The chain's CDR3 is CASSQVELRRSGANVLTF. The CDR3 DNA reads as TGCGCCAGCAGTCAAGTAGAACTCCGGCGCTCTGGGGCCAACGTCCTGACTTTC.

This chain uses TRBV5-1 with TRBJ1-6, with 7 bases matching TRBD1. The CDR3 sequence is 17 residues long. CDR1 and CDR2 from the germline V gene are SGHRS and YFSETQ. V was pared by 0 bases and J by 0 bases, with 3 bases of the junction left unmatched. The CDR3 protein is CASSLEQGSSYNSPLHF. The CDR3 DNA reads as TGCGCCAGCAGCTTGGAACAGGGGAGCTCCTATAATTCACCCCTCCACTTT.

J is TRBJ1-1 and V is TRBV24-1; TRBD1 matches at 8 bases. The CDR3 is made up of 15 amino acids. Germline V gene data show CDR1 as KGHDR and CDR2 as SFDVKD. V was pared by 3 bases and J by 9 bases, with 11 bases of the junction left unmatched. The CDR3 DNA follows: TGTGCCACCAGTGATGGAGGACAGGGTGTGTTGCAAGCTTTCTTT. Its translation: CATSDGGQGVLQAFF.

The V call is TRBV19, the J call TRBJ1-1, with a tentative D call TRBD1 (6 bases). The V gene lost 4 bases and the J gene lost 0 bases, with 15 bases spanning the gap. This CDR3 is 16 amino acids long. CDR1 LNHDA and CDR2 SQIVND come from the germline V gene (reference sequence). The CDR3 sequence: CASSKDGQPMNTEAFF. The CDR3 bases are TGTGCCAGTAGTAAAGATGGACAGCCCATGAACACTGAAGCTTTCTTT.

The sample holds a few counts of this clone. This chain joins TRBV6-5 and TRBJ1-2; perhaps TRBD1 as D (5 bases). The CDR3 contains 14 residues. V was pared by 0 bases and J by 4 bases, with 9 bases between. Germline values: CDR1 MNHEY, CDR2 SVGAGI. This CDR3 reads CASSYSRGVYGYTF. CDR3 in DNA: TGTGCCAGCAGTTACTCGCGAGGGGTCTATGGCTACACCTTC.